The 22 T cell receptor beta chains reported below all come from one sample, sequenced in a study of T cell repertoires in cytomegalovirus infection. TCRdb recomputed calls from the reads with MiXCR, one row per CDR3 protein. The table records about 150,000 distinct CDR3 sequences, 23% of them present only once. What was sequenced was PBMCs. Receptors originate from a human donor in good health (CMV status not recorded). Some clones in this sample may be carry-over from other donors' samples.

The chain couples TRBV29-1 to TRBJ1-1, with 7 bases aligning to TRBD1. V trimming: 4 bases; J trimming: 7 bases; junction bases outside the gene matches: 15. CDR1 and CDR2 from the germline V gene are SQVTM and ANQGSEA. There are 15 residues in the CDR3. The chain's CDR3 is CSVVAGGHRGVEAFF. CDR3 nucleotides: TGCAGCGTTGTCGCTGGCGGTCACAGGGGTGTTGAAGCTTTCTTT.

This clonotype came up many times. CDR3 nucleotide sequence: TGTGCCAGCAGCTTTAAGGGGGTTGCCTGGAGCTACACCTTC. It encodes CASSFKGVAWSYTF. The chain joins TRBV11-2 to TRBJ1-2, with TRBD1 as a possible D gene (6 bases). The CDR3 covers 14 residues. The V and J ends lost 3 bases and 9 bases respectively, with 17 bases between them. CDR1 is SGHAT, CDR2 FQNNGV, per germline.

This chain links TRBV12-3 or TRBV12-4 with TRBJ2-1, with D uncertain. V lost 6 bases, J lost 8 bases, and 8 bases lay in between. The CDR3 totals 11 residues. CDR3 nucleotide sequence: TGTGCCAGCAGCACTAACTATGAGCAGTTCTTC. It specifies CASSTNYEQFF.

J is TRBJ1-2 and V is TRBV28; the D gene is possibly TRBD1 (6 bases). Germline V lookup: CDR1 MDHEN, CDR2 SYDVKM. The CDR3 is 14 amino acids. V lost 3 bases and J lost 8, with 16 bases in between. This CDR3 is CASSLSTGAHGYTF. In nucleotides, the CDR3 is TGTGCCAGCAGTTTGTCGACGGGGGCGCACGGCTACACCTTC.

This CDR3 is CASSLDGTTYEQYF. The CDR3 region has the DNA TGTGCCAGCAGCTTAGACGGGACCACTTACGAGCAGTACTTC. V gene TRBV11-2 combines with J gene TRBJ2-7; D may correspond to TRBD1 or TRBD2 (5 bases each). The CDR3 length is 14 residues. The germline gives CDR1 SGHAT, CDR2 FQNNGV. V was clipped by 0 bases and J by 4 bases, with 10 bases between them.

This clonotype was picked up a small number of times. This chain joins TRBV14 and TRBJ1-1, with 8 bases lining up with TRBD1. CDR1 SGHDN and CDR2 FVKESK come from the germline V gene. V gave up 4 bases and J gave up 3 bases; unmatched junction bases: 10. The CDR3 runs 16 residues. The DNA for the CDR3 is TGTGCCAGCAGCCTTTACAGGGGACAGGTAGACACTGAAGCTTTCTTT. It codes for CASSLYRGQVDTEAFF.

The genes are TRBV24-1 and TRBJ2-1, with 7 nucleotides matching TRBD1. Germline loops: CDR1 KGHDR, CDR2 SFDVKD. The CDR3 sequence is 13 residues long. J gave up 12 bases and V 2 bases, and 6 bases lay outside the gene matches. In DNA, the CDR3 is TGTGCCACCAGTGATTCCACAGGGGTAGGGCAGTTCTTC. It yields the protein CATSDSTGVGQFF.

Only a few counts were recorded for this clonotype. The chain combines TRBV11-3 with TRBJ1-1, with D unresolved. Between the trimmed V and J ends, which lost 4 bases and 3 bases, there was a span of 9 bases. The CDR3 is 13 amino acids. Per the germline V gene, CDR1 is SGHNT and CDR2 is YENEEA. CDR3 bases: TGTGCCAGCAGCTCCCCTGGGCACACTGAAGCTTTCTTT. Translated, it gives CASSSPGHTEAFF.

The chain has TRBV4-1 and TRBJ2-3; no definite D call. With 1 base removed from V and 5 bases from J, the gap between germline ends came to 10 bases. The CDR3 runs to 14 residues. Germline V gives CDR1 MGHRA, CDR2 YSYEKL. The DNA for the CDR3 is TGCGCCAGCAGCCAAGGACCCTCTGAAGATACGCAGTATTTT. It specifies CASSQGPSEDTQYF.

This clonotype was observed many times. This rearrangement joins TRBV7-2 to TRBJ1-4, with D maybe TRBD1 (6 bases). This CDR3 contains 14 residues. The germline gives CDR1 SGHTA, CDR2 FQGNSA. Trimming removed 6 bases from V and 3 bases from J, with 11 bases in between. The CDR3 reads CASRNNRANEKLFF. Written as DNA, the CDR3 is TGTGCCAGCAGGAACAACAGGGCTAATGAAAAACTGTTTTTT.

This clonotype was observed many times. The chain carries TRBV4-1 and TRBJ2-5; D ambiguous. Germline CDR1 is MGHRA and CDR2 is YSYEKL. V was cut by 0 bases and J by 1 base, with 9 bases left in between. The CDR3 is made up of 15 amino acids. CDR3 DNA sequence: TGCGCCAGCAGCCAAGATCAGGTCGGCCAAGAGACCCAGTACTTC. Translated: CASSQDQVGQETQYF.

The V call is TRBV28, the J call TRBJ2-1; D gene ambiguous. CDR3 size: 13 residues. V dropped 2 bases and J dropped 8 bases, with 10 bases sitting between them. Looked up from germline, CDR1 is MDHEN and CDR2 is SYDVKM. Written as DNA, the CDR3 is TGTGCCAGCAGTTTAAGGCCGGCGGATGAGCAGTTCTTC. Its protein product is CASSLRPADEQFF.

The sample holds a few counts of this clonotype. The chain combines TRBV12-3 or TRBV12-4 with TRBJ2-1; tentative D call: TRBD2 (6 bases). This CDR3 is built from 14 residues. V lost 5 bases, J lost 4 bases, and 12 bases lay in between. CDR3 sequence reads: CASSGGLEYNEQFF. CDR3 sequence (DNA): TGTGCCAGCAGTGGGGGACTGGAATACAATGAGCAGTTCTTC.

The chain has TRBV29-1 and TRBJ1-1; maybe TRBD1 (5 bases). The CDR3 is 12 amino acids. Germline V gene data show CDR1 as SQVTM and CDR2 as ANQGSEA. Trimming pared 4 bases from V and 1 base from J, leaving 7 bases between. This CDR3 reads CSVGQPNTEAFF. The CDR3 DNA reads as TGCAGCGTTGGACAGCCGAACACTGAAGCTTTCTTT.

As for this clonotype: A much larger clone differs by one base, so this may be a read error. The chain links TRBV19 to TRBJ1-3; TRBD1 is a possible D gene (5 bases). Germline V gene data show CDR1 as LNHDA and CDR2 as SQIVND (reference sequence). The V gene lost 8 bases and the J gene lost 2 bases, with 13 bases spanning the gap. The CDR3 is 14 amino acids. CDR3 nucleotide sequence: TGTGCCAGTGAGGAGCAGGGTACTGGAAACACCATATATTTT. This translates into CASEEQGTGNTIYF.

This clonotype has more than one count but fewer than ten. This chain links TRBV27 with TRBJ2-1, with TRBD2 identical over 9 bases. V shed 3 bases, J shed 4 bases, and the junction held 1 base outside the gene matches. Germline loops: CDR1 MNHEY, CDR2 SMNVEV (reference sequence). The CDR3 runs 14 residues. The CDR3 sequence: CASSFAGGYNEQFF. DNA of the CDR3: TGTGCCAGCAGTTTTGCGGGAGGGTACAATGAGCAGTTCTTC.

This clonotype occurred a few times. This chain uses TRBV7-3 with TRBJ2-3; D call uncertain. Trimming pared 0 bases from V and 0 bases from J, leaving 7 bases between. This CDR3 is built from 15 residues. Germline V gives CDR1 SGHTA, CDR2 FQGTGA. CDR3 sequence: CASSLTFASTDTQYF. CDR3 sequence (DNA): TGTGCCAGCAGCTTAACTTTCGCTAGCACAGATACGCAGTATTTT.

The V gene is TRBV7-9, the J gene TRBJ1-1; TRBD1 is a possible D gene (6 bases). Germline-derived CDR1 and CDR2 are SEHNR and FQNEAQ (reference sequence). This CDR3 is built from 12 residues. Trimming shortened V by 7 bases and J by 8 bases, and 14 bases separated the two germline ends. CDR3 sequence: CASTLGGREAFF. The CDR3 DNA follows: TGTGCCAGCACCCTTGGGGGCCGGGAAGCTTTCTTT. Looking up the rest from reference TRBV7-9 and TRBJ1-1 gives the full variable domain: DTGVSQNPRHKITKRGQNVTFRCDPISEHNRLYWYRQTLGQGPEFLTYFQNEAQLEKSRLLSDRFSAERPKGSFSTLEIQRTEQGDSAMYLCASTLGGREAFFGQGTRLTVV.

V is TRBV29-1 and J is TRBJ1-2, with 12 bases that match TRBD1. In germline, CDR1 is SQVTM, CDR2 ANQGSEA. V lost 3 bases and J lost 7; bases outside the gene matches: 9. CDR3 length equals 15 residues. The CDR3 sequence is CSVDRLGQGAGGYTF. CDR3 nucleotides: TGCAGCGTTGATCGGTTGGGACAGGGGGCGGGTGGCTACACCTTC.

The chain links TRBV2 to TRBJ2-5; 13 nucleotides align to TRBD2. Looked up from germline, CDR1 is SNHLY and CDR2 is FYNNEI. V lost 6 bases to trimming and J lost 0 bases; unmatched junction nucleotides: 4. The CDR3 consists of 16 residues. The CDR3: CASRTGTSGNQETQYF. The CDR3 DNA is TGTGCCAGCAGAACCGGGACTAGCGGGAACCAAGAGACCCAGTACTTC.

The chain is built from TRBV2 and TRBJ1-1, with 7 bases lining up with TRBD1. Germline lookup yields CDR1 SNHLY and CDR2 FYNNEI. V was pared by 2 bases and J by 4 bases, with 1 base of the junction left unmatched. This CDR3 contains 13 residues. The chain's CDR3 is CASSEQGGTEAFF. DNA of the CDR3: TGTGCCAGCAGTGAACAGGGGGGCACTGAAGCTTTCTTT.

This clonotype was observed a handful of times. The J gene is TRBJ1-2, the V gene TRBV20-1; tentative D call: TRBD1 (5 bases). CDR3 size: 12 residues. The germline V gene has CDR1 DFQATT and CDR2 SNEGSKA (reference sequence). CDR3 sequence: CSATGGDYGYTF. The CDR3 DNA is TGCAGCGCCACGGGGGGAGACTATGGCTACACCTTC.